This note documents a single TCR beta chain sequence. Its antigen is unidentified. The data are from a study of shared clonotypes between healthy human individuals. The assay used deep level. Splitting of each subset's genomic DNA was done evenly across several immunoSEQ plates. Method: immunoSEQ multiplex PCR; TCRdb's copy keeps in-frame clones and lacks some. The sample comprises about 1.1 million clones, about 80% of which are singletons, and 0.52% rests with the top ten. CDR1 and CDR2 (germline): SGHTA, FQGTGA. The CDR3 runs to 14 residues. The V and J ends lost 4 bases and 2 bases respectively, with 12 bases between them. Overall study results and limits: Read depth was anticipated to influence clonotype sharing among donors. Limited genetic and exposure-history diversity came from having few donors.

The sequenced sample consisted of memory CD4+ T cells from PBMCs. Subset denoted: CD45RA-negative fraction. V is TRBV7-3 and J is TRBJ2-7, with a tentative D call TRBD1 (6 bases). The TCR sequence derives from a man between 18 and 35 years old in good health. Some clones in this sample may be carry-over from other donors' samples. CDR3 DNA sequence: TGTGCCAGCAGCTCCGGGACATACCCCTACGAGCAGTACTTC. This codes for CASSSGTYPYEQYF. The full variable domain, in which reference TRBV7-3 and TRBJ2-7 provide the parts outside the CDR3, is GAGVSQTPSNKVTEKGKYVELRCDPISGHTALYWYRQSLGQGPEFLIYFQGTGAADDSGLPNDRFFAVRPEGSVSTLKIQRTERGDSAVYLCASSSGTYPYEQYFGPGTRLTVT.